This paragraph reports one TCR beta chain. This entry comes from a study of blood T cell repertoires in COVID-19. Study details: The origin of the acute and convalescent COVID-19 samples was the United States, Italy and Spain.

Looked up from germline, CDR1 is SQVTM and CDR2 is ANQGSEA. The CDR3 has 11 amino acids. Losses at the gene ends were 7 bases for V and 2 bases for J; bases not matched to a gene: 1. Libraries were prepared by immunoSEQ multiplex PCR; TCRdb keeps only in-frame clonotypes and omits some of them. This table has over 100,000 clones, 75% to 85% appearing once. Sequenced: peripheral blood. This receptor was taken from a woman aged 80 or over with acute or convalescent COVID-19. V is TRBV29-1 and J is TRBJ2-5; the match to TRBD1 covers 7 bases. CDR3 sequence reads: CSAGQQETQYF. CDR3 DNA: TGCAGCGCGGGACAGCAAGAGACCCAGTACTTC. The full variable domain, rest sourced from reference TRBV29-1 and TRBJ2-5, is SAVISQKPSRDICQRGTSLTIQCQVDSQVTMMFWYRQQPGQSLTLIATANQGSEATYESGFVIDKFPISRPNLTFSTLTVSNMSPEDSSIYLCSAGQQETQYFGPGTRLLVL.